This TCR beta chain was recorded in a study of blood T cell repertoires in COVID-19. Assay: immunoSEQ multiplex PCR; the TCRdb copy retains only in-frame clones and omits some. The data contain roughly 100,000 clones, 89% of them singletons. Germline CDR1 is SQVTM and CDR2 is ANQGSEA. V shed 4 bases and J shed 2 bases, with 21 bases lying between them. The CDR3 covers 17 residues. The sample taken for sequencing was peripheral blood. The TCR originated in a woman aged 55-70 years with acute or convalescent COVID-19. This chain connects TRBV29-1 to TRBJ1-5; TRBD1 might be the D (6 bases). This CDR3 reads CSVGNGTSIRGNQPQHF. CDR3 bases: TGCAGCGTTGGAAACGGGACATCTATTAGGGGCAATCAGCCCCAGCATTTT.